This section outlines one T cell receptor beta chain sequence together with its context. Its antigen remains unknown. The data were taken from a study of tumor-infiltrating lymphocytes in localized non-small cell lung cancer. The data were produced by immunoSEQ multiplex PCR, yet TCRdb's version contains in-frame clones alone and is incomplete. The sample yields around 17,000 clones, roughly 80% seen once. Trimming took off 0 bases at V and 6 bases at J, with 5 bases between the two ends. The V gene's germline CDR1 is LGHNA and CDR2 YNFKEQ. There are 12 residues in the CDR3. Study-wide results and caveats: TCRbeta sequencing showed higher T cell infiltration in tumors than uninvolved lung. Each assay used a separate piece of the same tissue. Available tissue quantity limited TCR sequencing to a patient subset.

Material: lung tumor tissue. The receptor's source is a human donor with non-small cell lung cancer. The chain employs TRBV4-2 and TRBJ1-1; D remains ambiguous. This CDR3 is CASSQDPPEAFF. Here the CDR3 DNA reads TGTGCCAGCAGCCAAGATCCCCCTGAAGCTTTCTTT.